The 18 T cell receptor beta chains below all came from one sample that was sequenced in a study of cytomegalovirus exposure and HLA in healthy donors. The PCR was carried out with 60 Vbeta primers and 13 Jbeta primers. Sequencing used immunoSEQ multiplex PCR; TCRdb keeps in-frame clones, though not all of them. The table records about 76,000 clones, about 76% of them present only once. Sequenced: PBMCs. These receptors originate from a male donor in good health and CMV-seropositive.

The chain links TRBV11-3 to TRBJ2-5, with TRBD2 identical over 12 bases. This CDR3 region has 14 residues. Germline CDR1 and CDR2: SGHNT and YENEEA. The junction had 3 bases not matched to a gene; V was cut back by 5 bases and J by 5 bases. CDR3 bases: TGTGCCAGCAGCCCCGGACTAGCGGGGGAGACCCAGTACTTC. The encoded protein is CASSPGLAGETQYF.

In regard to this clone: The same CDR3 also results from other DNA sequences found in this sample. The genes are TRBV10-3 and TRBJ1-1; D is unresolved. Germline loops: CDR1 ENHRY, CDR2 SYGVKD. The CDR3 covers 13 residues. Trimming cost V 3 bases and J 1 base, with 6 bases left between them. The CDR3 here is CAISDRENTEAFF. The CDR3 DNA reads TGTGCCATCAGTGATCGGGAGAACACTGAAGCTTTCTTT.

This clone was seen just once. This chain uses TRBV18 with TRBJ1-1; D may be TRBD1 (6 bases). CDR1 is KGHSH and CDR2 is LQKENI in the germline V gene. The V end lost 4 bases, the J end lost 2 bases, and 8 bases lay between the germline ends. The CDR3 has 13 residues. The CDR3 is CASSRTDNTEAFF. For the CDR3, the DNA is TGTGCCAGCTCACGGACAGACAACACTGAAGCTTTCTTT.

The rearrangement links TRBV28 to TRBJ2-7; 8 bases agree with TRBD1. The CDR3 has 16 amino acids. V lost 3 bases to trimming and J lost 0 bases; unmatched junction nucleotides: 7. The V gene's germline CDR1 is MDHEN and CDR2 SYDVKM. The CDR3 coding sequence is TGTGCCAGCAGTTTTCCCCGGACAGGGAGCTCCTACGAGCAGTACTTC. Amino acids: CASSFPRTGSSYEQYF.

CDR3 in DNA: TGTGCCAGCAGCCAAGACTGGACAGGGGGTGTGGCAGATACGCAGTATTTT. It specifies CASSQDWTGGVADTQYF. The chain is built from TRBV14 and TRBJ2-3; 10 positions agree with TRBD1. With V trimmed by 0 bases and J by 4 bases, 7 bases remained unmatched. The CDR3 is 17 residues long. In germline, CDR1 is SGHDN, CDR2 FVKESK.

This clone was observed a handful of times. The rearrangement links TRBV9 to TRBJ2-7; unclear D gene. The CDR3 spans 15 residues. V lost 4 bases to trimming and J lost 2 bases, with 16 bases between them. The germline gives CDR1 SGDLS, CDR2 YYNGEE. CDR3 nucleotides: TGTGCCAGCAGCCCCTCGGCCGCGAGCGCCTACGAGCAGTACTTC. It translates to CASSPSAASAYEQYF.

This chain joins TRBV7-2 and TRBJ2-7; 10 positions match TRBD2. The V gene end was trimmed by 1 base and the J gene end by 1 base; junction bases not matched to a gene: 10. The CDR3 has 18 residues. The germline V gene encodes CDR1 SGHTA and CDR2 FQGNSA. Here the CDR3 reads CASSLDSIGLAVSYEQYF. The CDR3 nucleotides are TGTGCCAGCAGCTTAGATAGTATAGGACTAGCGGTATCCTACGAGCAGTACTTC.

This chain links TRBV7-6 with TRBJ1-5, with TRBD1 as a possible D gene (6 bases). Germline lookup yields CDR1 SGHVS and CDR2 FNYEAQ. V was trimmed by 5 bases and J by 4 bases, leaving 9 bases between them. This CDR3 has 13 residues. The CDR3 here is CASSKGENQPQHF. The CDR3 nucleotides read TGTGCCAGCAGCAAGGGGGAGAATCAGCCCCAGCATTTT.

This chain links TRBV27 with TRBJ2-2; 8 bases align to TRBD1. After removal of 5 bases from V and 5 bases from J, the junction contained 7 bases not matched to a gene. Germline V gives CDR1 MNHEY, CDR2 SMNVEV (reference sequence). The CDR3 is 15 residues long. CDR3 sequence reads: CASSKGQVRTGELFF. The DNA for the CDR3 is TGTGCCAGCAGTAAGGGACAGGTGCGGACCGGGGAGCTGTTTTTT.

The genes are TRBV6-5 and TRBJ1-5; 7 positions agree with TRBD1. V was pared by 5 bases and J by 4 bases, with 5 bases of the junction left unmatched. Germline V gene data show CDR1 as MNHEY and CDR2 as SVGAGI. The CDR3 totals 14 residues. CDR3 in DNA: TGTGCCAGCAGTCAGGGACAGACGAATCAGCCCCAGCATTTT. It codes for CASSQGQTNQPQHF.

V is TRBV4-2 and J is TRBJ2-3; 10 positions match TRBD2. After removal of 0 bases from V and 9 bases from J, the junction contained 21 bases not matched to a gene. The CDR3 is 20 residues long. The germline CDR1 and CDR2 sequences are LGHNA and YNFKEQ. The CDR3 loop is CASSQDRSPLAGAPRRTQYF. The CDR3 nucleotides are TGTGCCAGCAGCCAAGACCGCTCCCCTCTAGCGGGGGCTCCCCGGCGGACGCAGTATTTT.

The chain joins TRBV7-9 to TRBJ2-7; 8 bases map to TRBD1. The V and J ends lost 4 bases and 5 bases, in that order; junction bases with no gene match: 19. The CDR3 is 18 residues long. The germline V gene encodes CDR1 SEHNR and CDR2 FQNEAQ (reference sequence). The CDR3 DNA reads TGTGCCAGCAGCTCGAGATTGGGGACCGGGACAGGAGACCACGAGCAGTACTTC. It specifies CASSSRLGTGTGDHEQYF.

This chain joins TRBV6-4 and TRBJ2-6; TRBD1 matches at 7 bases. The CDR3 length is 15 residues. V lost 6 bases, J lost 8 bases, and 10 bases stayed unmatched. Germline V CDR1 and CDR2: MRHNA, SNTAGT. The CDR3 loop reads CASSAETGLTNVLTF. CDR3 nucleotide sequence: TGTGCCAGCAGCGCGGAGACAGGGTTGACCAACGTCCTGACTTTC.

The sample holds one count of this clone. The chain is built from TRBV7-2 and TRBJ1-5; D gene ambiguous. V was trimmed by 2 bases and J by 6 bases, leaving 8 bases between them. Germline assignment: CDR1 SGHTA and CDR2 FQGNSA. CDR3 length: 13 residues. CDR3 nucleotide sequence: TGTGCCAGCAGCTTAAGCCAAAGTCAGCCCCAGCATTTT. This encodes CASSLSQSQPQHF.

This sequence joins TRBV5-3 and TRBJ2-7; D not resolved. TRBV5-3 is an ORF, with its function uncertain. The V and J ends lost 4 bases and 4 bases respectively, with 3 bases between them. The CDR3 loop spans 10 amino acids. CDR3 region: CARSVYEQYF. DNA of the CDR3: TGTGCCAGAAGCGTATACGAGCAGTACTTC.

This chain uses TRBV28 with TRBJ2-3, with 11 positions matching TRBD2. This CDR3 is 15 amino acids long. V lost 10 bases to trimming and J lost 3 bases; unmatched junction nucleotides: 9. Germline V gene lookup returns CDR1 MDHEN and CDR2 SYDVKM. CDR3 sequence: CATWPSGGRTDTQYF. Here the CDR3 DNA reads TGTGCCACCTGGCCTAGCGGGGGGCGGACAGATACGCAGTATTTT.

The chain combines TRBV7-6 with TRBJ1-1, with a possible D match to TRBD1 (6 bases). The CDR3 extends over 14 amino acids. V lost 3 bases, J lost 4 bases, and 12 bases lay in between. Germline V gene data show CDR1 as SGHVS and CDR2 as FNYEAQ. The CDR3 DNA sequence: TGTGCCAGCAGCTTGGGGGGGCTCGGCACTGAAGCTTTCTTT. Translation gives CASSLGGLGTEAFF.

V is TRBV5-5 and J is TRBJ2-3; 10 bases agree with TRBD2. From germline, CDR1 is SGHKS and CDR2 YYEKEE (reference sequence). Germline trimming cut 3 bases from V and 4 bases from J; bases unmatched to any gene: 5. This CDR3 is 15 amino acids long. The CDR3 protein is CASSSSSGRADTQYF. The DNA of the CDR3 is TGTGCCAGCAGCTCGTCTAGCGGGAGAGCAGATACGCAGTATTTT.